A selection of T cell receptor beta chains follows, all from one sample in a study of Graves' ophthalmopathy and Graves' hyperthyroidism. MiXCR, applied by TCRdb to the multiplex PCR reads, yields one record per CDR3 protein. The sample has some 410,000 distinct CDR3 sequences; approximately 21% are singletons. Sequenced input: peripheral blood. The receptors here all came from a woman between 18 and 30 years old with stable Graves' hyperthyroidism. CDR3s include the opening cysteine and the closing phenylalanine or tryptophan. The D gene is left open where the match is weak. Only part of the rows carry a size: once, few, many, or a class if the clone is expanded.

j_gene: TRBJ2-7; v_gene: TRBV7-8; abundance: many; d_gene: TRBD2; CDR3aa: CASSLGTSSDEQYF; CDR3nt: TGTGCCAGCAGCTTAGGGACTAGCAGCGACGAGCAGTACTTC
j_gene: TRBJ2-5; v_gene: TRBV6-5; abundance: many; d_gene: TRBD1; CDR3aa: CASSPGTGQETQYF; CDR3nt: TGTGCCAGCAGTCCTGGGACAGGCCAAGAGACCCAGTACTTC
j_gene: TRBJ1-1; v_gene: TRBV6-1; abundance: many; d_gene: NA; CDR3aa: CASSEEGQGNTEAFF; CDR3nt: TGTGCCAGCAGTGAAGAGGGTCAGGGGAACACTGAAGCTTTCTTT
j_gene: TRBJ1-5; v_gene: TRBV28; abundance: many; d_gene: NA; CDR3aa: CASRIGGSNQPQHF; CDR3nt: TGTGCCAGCCGGATCGGGGGAAGCAATCAGCCCCAGCATTTT
j_gene: TRBJ1-1; v_gene: TRBV7-2; abundance: many; d_gene: NA; CDR3aa: CASSSGAGECGTEAFF; CDR3nt: TGTGCCAGCAGCTCGGGTGCAGGGGAATGCGGCACTGAAGCTTTCTTT
j_gene: TRBJ1-1; v_gene: TRBV6-5; abundance: many; d_gene: NA; CDR3aa: CASSYSIVLRGATEAFF; CDR3nt: TGTGCCAGCAGTTACTCGATCGTTCTTCGGGGGGCGACTGAAGCTTTCTTT
j_gene: TRBJ1-1; v_gene: TRBV5-1; abundance: NA; d_gene: NA; CDR3aa: CASSLAMGRGNTEAFF; CDR3nt: TGCGCCAGCAGCTTGGCCATGGGGAGAGGGAACACTGAAGCTTTCTTT
j_gene: TRBJ2-2; v_gene: TRBV11-2; abundance: many; d_gene: NA; CDR3aa: CASSLVGSHFAGELFF; CDR3nt: TGTGCCAGCAGCTTAGTGGGTAGCCATTTCGCCGGGGAGCTGTTTTTT
j_gene: TRBJ1-2; v_gene: TRBV15; abundance: NA; d_gene: NA; CDR3aa: CATSREVLTPYGYTF; CDR3nt: TGTGCCACCAGCAGAGAAGTTCTGACCCCCTATGGCTACACCTTC
j_gene: TRBJ1-2; v_gene: TRBV25-1; abundance: many; d_gene: NA; CDR3aa: CASSDTRSAIYGYTF; CDR3nt: TGTGCCAGCAGTGACACCCGGTCTGCTATTTATGGCTACACCTTC
j_gene: TRBJ2-2; v_gene: TRBV12-3/TRBV12-4; abundance: NA; d_gene: TRBD1; CDR3aa: CASRQTGPTGELFF; CDR3nt: TGTGCCAGCAGGCAGACAGGGCCGACCGGGGAGCTGTTTTTT
j_gene: TRBJ1-1; v_gene: TRBV6-5; abundance: NA; d_gene: TRBD1; CDR3aa: CASSNTQGTHTEAFF; CDR3nt: TGTGCCAGCAGTAACACACAGGGGACCCACACTGAAGCTTTCTTT
j_gene: TRBJ2-6; v_gene: TRBV11-1; abundance: many; d_gene: NA; CDR3aa: CASSLQGPHSGANVLTF; CDR3nt: TGTGCCAGCAGCTTACAGGGCCCTCACTCTGGGGCCAACGTCCTGACTTTC
j_gene: TRBJ1-1; v_gene: TRBV6-1; abundance: NA; d_gene: NA; CDR3aa: CASLLGWRSTEAFF; CDR3nt: TGTGCCAGTCTTTTGGGGTGGAGGAGTACTGAAGCTTTCTTT
j_gene: TRBJ2-7; v_gene: TRBV2; abundance: many; d_gene: NA; CDR3aa: CASSEWYEQYF; CDR3nt: TGTGCCAGCAGTGAATGGTACGAGCAGTACTTC
j_gene: TRBJ1-2; v_gene: TRBV6-1; abundance: many; d_gene: NA; CDR3aa: CASGGTAANYGYTF; CDR3nt: TGTGCCAGCGGCGGGACCGCCGCCAACTATGGCTACACCTTC
j_gene: TRBJ1-5; v_gene: TRBV6-2/TRBV6-3; abundance: many; d_gene: TRBD1; CDR3aa: CASSYPTGFSSNQPQHF; CDR3nt: TGTGCCAGCAGTTACCCGACAGGGTTTTCAAGCAATCAGCCCCAGCATTTT
j_gene: TRBJ2-7; v_gene: TRBV5-1; abundance: many; d_gene: NA; CDR3aa: CASSIQNSYEQYF; CDR3nt: TGCGCCAGCAGCATCCAGAACTCATACGAGCAGTACTTC
j_gene: TRBJ2-5; v_gene: TRBV18; abundance: many; d_gene: NA; CDR3aa: CASSTSGPRGETQYF; CDR3nt: TGTGCCAGCTCAACGTCCGGGCCCCGCGGGGAGACCCAGTACTTC
j_gene: TRBJ2-5; v_gene: TRBV7-2; abundance: many; d_gene: TRBD2; CDR3aa: CASSLPREGETQYF; CDR3nt: TGTGCCAGCAGCTTACCGCGGGAGGGGGAGACCCAGTACTTC
j_gene: TRBJ1-5; v_gene: TRBV6-2/TRBV6-3; abundance: NA; d_gene: TRBD1; CDR3aa: CASSWGTVRVNSNQPQHF; CDR3nt: TGTGCCAGCAGTTGGGGGACAGTAAGGGTCAATAGCAATCAGCCCCAGCATTTT
j_gene: TRBJ2-4; v_gene: TRBV9; abundance: NA; d_gene: NA; CDR3aa: CASSVGGGSGPVNIQYF; CDR3nt: TGTGCCAGCAGCGTAGGAGGGGGTAGTGGTCCAGTAAACATTCAGTACTTC
j_gene: TRBJ1-5; v_gene: TRBV12-3/TRBV12-4; abundance: many; d_gene: NA; CDR3aa: CASSSRSNQPQHF; CDR3nt: TGTGCCAGCAGCTCACGTAGCAATCAGCCCCAGCATTTT
j_gene: TRBJ1-5; v_gene: TRBV4-3; abundance: many; d_gene: NA; CDR3aa: CASSQDFREGQPQHF; CDR3nt: TGCGCCAGCAGCCAAGATTTCAGGGAGGGACAGCCCCAGCATTTT
j_gene: TRBJ1-3; v_gene: TRBV20-1; abundance: many; d_gene: NA; CDR3aa: CSAPAPGFRDTIYF; CDR3nt: TGCAGTGCGCCAGCCCCGGGATTCCGGGACACCATATATTTT
j_gene: TRBJ1-1; v_gene: TRBV28; abundance: many; d_gene: NA; CDR3aa: CASTPALNTEAFF; CDR3nt: TGTGCCAGCACCCCGGCTCTGAACACTGAAGCTTTCTTT
j_gene: TRBJ2-2; v_gene: TRBV18; abundance: NA; d_gene: NA; CDR3aa: CASSPELSGTVTGELFF; CDR3nt: TGTGCCAGCTCACCAGAGCTCTCCGGGACGGTCACCGGGGAGCTGTTTTTT
j_gene: TRBJ1-2; v_gene: TRBV28; abundance: NA; d_gene: NA; CDR3aa: CASRGLTNYGYTF; CDR3nt: TGTGCCAGCAGAGGGTTGACTAACTATGGCTACACCTTC
j_gene: TRBJ1-1; v_gene: TRBV20-1; abundance: many; d_gene: NA; CDR3aa: CSAGTYRATEAFF; CDR3nt: TGCAGTGCTGGGACTTACAGGGCCACTGAAGCTTTCTTT
j_gene: TRBJ1-5; v_gene: TRBV19; abundance: many; d_gene: TRBD1; CDR3aa: CASRGLLTPQHF; CDR3nt: TGTGCCAGCAGGGGGCTCCTTACGCCCCAGCATTTT
j_gene: TRBJ2-7; v_gene: TRBV11-2; abundance: many; d_gene: NA; CDR3aa: CASSFGQTGSYEQYF; CDR3nt: TGTGCCAGCAGCTTCGGGCAGACGGGGTCCTACGAGCAGTACTTC
j_gene: TRBJ2-7; v_gene: TRBV6-1; abundance: NA; d_gene: NA; CDR3aa: CASSGLSRAVSSYEQYF; CDR3nt: TGTGCCAGCAGTGGGCTATCCCGAGCAGTGAGCTCCTACGAGCAGTACTTC